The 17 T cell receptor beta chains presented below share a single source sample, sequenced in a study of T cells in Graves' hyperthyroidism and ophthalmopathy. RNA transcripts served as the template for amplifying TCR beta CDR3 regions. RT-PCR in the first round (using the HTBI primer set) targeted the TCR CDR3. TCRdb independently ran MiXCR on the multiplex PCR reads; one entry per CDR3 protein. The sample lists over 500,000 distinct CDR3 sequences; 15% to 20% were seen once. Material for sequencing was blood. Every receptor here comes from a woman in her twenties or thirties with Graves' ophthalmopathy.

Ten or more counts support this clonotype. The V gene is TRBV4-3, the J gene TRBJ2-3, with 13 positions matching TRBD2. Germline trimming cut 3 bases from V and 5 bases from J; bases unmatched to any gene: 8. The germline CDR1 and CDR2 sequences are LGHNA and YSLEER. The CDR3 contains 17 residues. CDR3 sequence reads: CASSHQGLAGVKDTQYF. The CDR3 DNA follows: TGCGCCAGCAGCCACCAAGGACTAGCGGGAGTGAAAGATACGCAGTATTTT.

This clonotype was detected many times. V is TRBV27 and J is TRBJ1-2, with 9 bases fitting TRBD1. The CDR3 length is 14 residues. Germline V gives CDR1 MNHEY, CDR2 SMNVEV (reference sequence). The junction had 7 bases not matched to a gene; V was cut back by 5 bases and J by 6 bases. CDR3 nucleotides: TGTGCCAGCAGTCCGGGACAGGGAATTCATGGCTACACCTTC. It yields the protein CASSPGQGIHGYTF.

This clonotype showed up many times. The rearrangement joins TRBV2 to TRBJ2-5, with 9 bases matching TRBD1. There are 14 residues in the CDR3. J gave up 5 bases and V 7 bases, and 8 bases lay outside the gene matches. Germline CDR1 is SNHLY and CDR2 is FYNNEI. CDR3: CASTPGTGRETQYF. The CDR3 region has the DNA TGTGCCAGCACACCCGGGACAGGGAGGGAGACCCAGTACTTC.

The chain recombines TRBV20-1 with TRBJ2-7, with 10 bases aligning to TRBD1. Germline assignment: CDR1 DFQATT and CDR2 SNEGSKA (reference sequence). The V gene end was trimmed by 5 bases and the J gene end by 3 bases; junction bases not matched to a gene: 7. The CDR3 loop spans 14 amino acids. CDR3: CSAWDGTGDYEQYF. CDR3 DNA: TGCAGTGCTTGGGACGGGACAGGGGACTACGAGCAGTACTTC.

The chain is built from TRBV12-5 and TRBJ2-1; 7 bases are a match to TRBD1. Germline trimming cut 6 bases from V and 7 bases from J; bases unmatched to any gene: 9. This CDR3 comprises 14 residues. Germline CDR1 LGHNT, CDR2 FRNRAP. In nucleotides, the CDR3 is TGTGCTAGTGGCCTTACAGGGGAAAGAAATGAGCAGTTCTTC. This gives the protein CASGLTGERNEQFF. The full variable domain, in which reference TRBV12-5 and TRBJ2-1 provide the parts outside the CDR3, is DARVTQTPRHKVTEMGQEVTMRCQPILGHNTVFWYRQTMMQGLELLAYFRNRAPLDDSGMPKDRFSAEMPDATLATLKIQPSEPRDSAVYFCASGLTGERNEQFFGPGTRLTVL.

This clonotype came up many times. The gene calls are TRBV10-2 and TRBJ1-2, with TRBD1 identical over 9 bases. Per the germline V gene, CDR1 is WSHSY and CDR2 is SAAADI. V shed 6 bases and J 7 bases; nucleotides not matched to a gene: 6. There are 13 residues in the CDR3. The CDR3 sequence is CASSSGQGGGYTF. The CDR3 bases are TGCGCCAGCAGCTCGGGACAGGGCGGTGGCTACACCTTC.

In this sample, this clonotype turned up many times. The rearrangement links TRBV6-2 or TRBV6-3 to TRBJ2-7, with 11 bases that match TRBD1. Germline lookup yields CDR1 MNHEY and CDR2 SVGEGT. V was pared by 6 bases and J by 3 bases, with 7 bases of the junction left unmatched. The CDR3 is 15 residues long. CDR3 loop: CASRAGTGGIYEQYF. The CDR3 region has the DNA TGTGCCAGCAGAGCCGGGACAGGGGGGATCTACGAGCAGTACTTC.

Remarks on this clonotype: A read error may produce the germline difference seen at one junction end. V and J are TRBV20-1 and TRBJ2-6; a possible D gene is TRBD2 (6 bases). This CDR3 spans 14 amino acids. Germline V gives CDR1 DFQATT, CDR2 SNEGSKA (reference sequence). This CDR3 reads CSAIGSSWANVLTF. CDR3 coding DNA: TGCAGTGCAATCGGGAGCTCTTGGGCCAACGTCCTGACTTTC.

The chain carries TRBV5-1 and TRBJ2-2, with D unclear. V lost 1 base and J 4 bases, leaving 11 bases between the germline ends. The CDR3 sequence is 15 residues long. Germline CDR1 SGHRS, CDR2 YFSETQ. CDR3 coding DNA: TGCGCCAGCAGCTTGCCTCTGAGTACCACCGGGGAGCTGTTTTTT. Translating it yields CASSLPLSTTGELFF.

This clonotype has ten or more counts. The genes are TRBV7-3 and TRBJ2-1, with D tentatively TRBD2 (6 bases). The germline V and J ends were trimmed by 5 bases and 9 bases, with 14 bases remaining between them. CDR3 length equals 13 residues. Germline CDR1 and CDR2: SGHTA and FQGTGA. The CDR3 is CASSPRLVSEQFF. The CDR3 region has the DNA TGTGCCAGCAGCCCCCGACTAGTAAGTGAGCAGTTCTTC.

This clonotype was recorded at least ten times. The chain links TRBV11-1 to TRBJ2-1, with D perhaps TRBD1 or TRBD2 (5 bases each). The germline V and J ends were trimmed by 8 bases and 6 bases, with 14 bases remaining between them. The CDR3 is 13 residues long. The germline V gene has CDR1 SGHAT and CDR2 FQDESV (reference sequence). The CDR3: CASGWDGLNEQFF. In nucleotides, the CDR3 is TGTGCCAGCGGTTGGGACGGACTCAATGAGCAGTTCTTC.

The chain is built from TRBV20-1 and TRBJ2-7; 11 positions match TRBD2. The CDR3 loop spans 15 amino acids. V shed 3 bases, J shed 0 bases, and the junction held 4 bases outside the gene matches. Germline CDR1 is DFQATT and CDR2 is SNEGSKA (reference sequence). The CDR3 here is CSASPGLAVSYEQYF. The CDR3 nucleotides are TGCAGTGCTAGCCCGGGACTAGCGGTCTCCTACGAGCAGTACTTC.

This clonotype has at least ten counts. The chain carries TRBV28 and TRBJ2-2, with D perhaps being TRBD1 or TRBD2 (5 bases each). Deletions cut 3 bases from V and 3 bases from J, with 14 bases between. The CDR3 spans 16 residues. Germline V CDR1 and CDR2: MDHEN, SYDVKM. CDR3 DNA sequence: TGTGCCAGCAGTTTGAGGTTGGGGGTGCACACCGGGGAGCTGTTTTTT. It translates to CASSLRLGVHTGELFF.

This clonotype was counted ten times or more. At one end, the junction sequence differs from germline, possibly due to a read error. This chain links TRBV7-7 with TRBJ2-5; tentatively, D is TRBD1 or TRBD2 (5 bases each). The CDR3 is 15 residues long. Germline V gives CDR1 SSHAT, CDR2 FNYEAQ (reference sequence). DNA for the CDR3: TGTGCTAGCAGCTTAGTTGGGACCCTCCAAGAGACCCAGTACTTC. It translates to CASSLVGTLQETQYF.

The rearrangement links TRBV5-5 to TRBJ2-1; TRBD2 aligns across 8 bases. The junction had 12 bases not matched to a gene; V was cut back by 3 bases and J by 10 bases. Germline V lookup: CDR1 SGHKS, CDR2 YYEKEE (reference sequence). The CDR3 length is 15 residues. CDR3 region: CASSSTVGRVFEQFF. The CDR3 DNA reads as TGTGCCAGCAGCTCGACAGTCGGGAGGGTCTTCGAGCAGTTCTTC.

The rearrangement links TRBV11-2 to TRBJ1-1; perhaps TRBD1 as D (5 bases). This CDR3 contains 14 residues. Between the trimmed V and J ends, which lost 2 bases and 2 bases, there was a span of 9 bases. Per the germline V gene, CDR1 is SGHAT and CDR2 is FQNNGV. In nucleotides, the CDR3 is TGTGCCAGCAGCTTAACAGACAGCAACACTGAAGCTTTCTTT. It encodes CASSLTDSNTEAFF.

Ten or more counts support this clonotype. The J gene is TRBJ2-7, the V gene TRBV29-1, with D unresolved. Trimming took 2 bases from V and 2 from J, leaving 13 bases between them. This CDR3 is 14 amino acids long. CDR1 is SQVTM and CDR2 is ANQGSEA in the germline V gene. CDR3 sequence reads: CSVESSRDPYEQYF. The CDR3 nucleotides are TGCAGCGTTGAAAGCAGCAGAGATCCCTACGAGCAGTACTTC.